What follows describes a single T cell receptor (beta chain). A much larger clone sits a single nucleotide away, making a read error possible. Trimming pared 3 bases from V and 5 bases from J, leaving 13 bases between. The CDR3 is 14 amino acids. Germline lookup yields CDR1 WSHSY and CDR2 SAAADI. These data belong to a study of T-cell reconstitution after alpha-beta-depleted transplantation in children. Library preparation (for TCRbeta) was performed with unique molecular identifiers. A single record per CDR3 protein comes from TCRdb applying MiXCR to the PCR reads. This table holds just under 150,000 distinct CDR3 sequences, 8% to 10% found once.

This sequence joins TRBV10-2 and TRBJ2-5, with no clear D. Material: PBMCs, mostly from graft donor cells, obtained 180 days after TCRalphabeta/CD19-depleted stem cell transplant. The TCR was taken from a female patient aged 2 to 10 who had a stem cell transplant for congenital amegakaryocytic thrombocytopenia, so the T cells may come from the graft donor. This CDR3 reads CASSDDVLWETQYF. CDR3 nucleotides: TGCGCCAGCAGTGACGATGTGCTGTGGGAGACCCAGTACTTC.